The clone carrying this T cell receptor (beta chain) was observed once. These data come from a study of blood T cell repertoires in COVID-19. For the study at large: The United States, Italy and Spain supplied acute and convalescent COVID-19 samples. In each case, the material was cDNA or gDNA derived from T cells, B-cell-depleted T cells, or PBMCs.

Original data processing: Estimated nucleated cell counts came from reference gene primer amplification. Clones were read by immunoSEQ multiplex PCR, and TCRdb kept only the in-frame ones, dropping some. The V and J calls and the clone size are those of that table, but D and trimming were determined from the DNA. The top ten clones hold less than 7% of a sample with about 200,000 clones, 70% to 80% of them seen once. Recruited during active infection, patients (from Seattle) were subsequently followed longitudinally. V was shortened by 2 bases and J by 5 bases, with 9 bases between the two germline ends. This CDR3 region has 14 residues. Germline V gene sequence: CDR1 KGHSH, CDR2 LQKENI.

The chain couples TRBV18 to TRBJ1-4; a possible D gene is TRBD1 (6 bases). The TCR originated in a woman aged 40 to 50 with COVID-19, enrolled during active disease. Sample: peripheral blood. CDR3 amino acids: CASSPWGQNEKLFF. CDR3 sequence (DNA): TGTGCCAGCTCACCATGGGGACAAAATGAAAAACTGTTTTTT.